These T cell receptor beta chains were read from a single sample in a study of T cell changes during pregnancy in multiple sclerosis. The assay was immunoSEQ multiplex PCR, and TCRdb's table has in-frame clones only and misses some. The sample lists about 42,000 clones, roughly 80% occurring once. Specimen: CD4+ T cells from peripheral blood mononuclear cells, collected before pregnancy. The origin of the receptors is a female donor with multiple sclerosis, enrolled in a pregnancy study. The conserved cysteine and the conserved F or W are not part of the CDR3 here. Size is stated for part of the rows, as once, few or many counts, or as a class when the clone is expanded.

CDR3 length	V gene	J gene	clone size	CDR3 protein
13	TRBV18	TRBJ2-1	NA	ASSFQASGYNEQF
10	TRBV30	TRBJ2-5	NA	AWSEPGETQY
12	TRBV7-3	TRBJ2-1	few	ASGLTSGGSAKF
14	TRBV7-8	TRBJ2-7	NA	ASSLGGQGARYEQY
10	TRBV10-3	TRBJ2-5	once	AIGAAQETQY
12	TRBV19	TRBJ1-1	few	ASTVQGAGTEAF
11	TRBV6-6	TRBJ1-4	NA	ASKWPGEEKLF
12	TRBV5-1	TRBJ2-7	many	ASSVEPESYEQY
11	TRBV11-3	TRBJ2-3	NA	ASSPGTGRTQY
13	TRBV21-1	TRBJ2-4	NA	ASSIQGNTKNIQY
17	TRBV14	TRBJ2-4	many	ASSPRWGRKVETKNIQY
10	TRBV7-9	TRBJ1-2	few	ASRGRRGGYT
10	TRBV6-5	TRBJ2-2	NA	VTGGNTGELF
12	TRBV6-1	TRBJ1-1	NA	ANGGSAGKTEAF